These 21 T cell receptor beta chains came from one sample sequenced in a study of long-term antiretroviral therapy in people with HIV. Version v3.0 of the immunoSEQ assay ran at survey level. The repertoire was sequenced with immunoSEQ multiplex PCR; TCRdb's copy has only in-frame clones and lacks some. The sample holds about 25,000 clones, more than 85% seen once. The sample in question was unsorted PBMCs, obtained 1.9 years after starting antiretroviral therapy. The origin of the receptors is a woman aged 25 to 39 with HIV.

The J gene is TRBJ1-4, the V gene TRBV29-1; D is possibly TRBD1 (6 bases). The CDR3 runs 13 residues. V was cut by 6 bases and J by 8 bases, with 16 bases left in between. Germline values: CDR1 SQVTM, CDR2 ANQGSEA. CDR3 nucleotide sequence: TGCAGCGTGGAGGGGGGTTCGGAAGAAAAACTGTTTTTT. Its translation is CSVEGGSEEKLFF.

The CDR3 region has the DNA TGTGCCAGCAGCCTCTCGTTTGGGAATCAGCCCCAGCATTTT. Amino acid sequence: CASSLSFGNQPQHF. The chain links TRBV7-2 to TRBJ1-5; no clear D. Germline lookup yields CDR1 SGHTA and CDR2 FQGNSA. V lost 5 bases and J 4 bases, leaving 12 bases between the germline ends. This CDR3 is built from 14 residues.

This chain connects TRBV29-1 to TRBJ1-2; no firm D call. V lost 5 bases and J 4 bases, leaving 20 bases between the germline ends. Germline V CDR1 and CDR2: SQVTM, ANQGSEA. The CDR3 runs 15 residues. CDR3 in amino acids: CSVSFPDRVTYGYTF. As DNA, the CDR3 is TGCAGCGTTTCTTTCCCAGACCGAGTGACCTATGGCTACACCTTC.

The chain couples TRBV6-1 to TRBJ1-5; D call uncertain. This CDR3 has 14 amino acids. Germline loops: CDR1 MNHNS, CDR2 SASEGT. Trimming removed 3 bases from V and 0 bases from J, with 6 bases in between. The CDR3 sequence is CASSDMFSNQPQHF. CDR3 bases: TGTGCCAGCAGTGACATGTTTAGCAATCAGCCCCAGCATTTT.

V and J are TRBV6-5 and TRBJ1-1, with TRBD1 matching 7 bases. The ends lost 0 bases at V and 4 bases at J; junction bases unmatched: 5. The CDR3 sequence is 15 residues long. Germline-derived CDR1 and CDR2 are MNHEY and SVGAGI. The CDR3 is CASSYSTGKGTEAFF. The DNA of the CDR3 is TGTGCCAGCAGTTACTCGACAGGGAAGGGCACTGAAGCTTTCTTT.

This chain uses TRBV11-1 with TRBJ1-6; D is unclear. The CDR3 loop spans 15 amino acids. The V and J ends lost 5 bases and 0 bases respectively, with 8 bases between them. Per germline, CDR1 SGHAT and CDR2 FQDESV (reference sequence). The CDR3 region has the DNA TGTGCCAGCAGCCTCAGGAGCTCCTATAATTCACCCCTCCACTTT. It is translated as CASSLRSSYNSPLHF.

The rearrangement joins TRBV19 to TRBJ1-1, with D perhaps TRBD1 (5 bases). Germline V gene sequence: CDR1 LNHDA, CDR2 SQIVND (reference sequence). V was shortened by 2 bases and J by 11 bases, with 15 bases between the two germline ends. The CDR3 totals 13 residues. The CDR3 DNA is TGTGCCAGTAGTATAAGGTCTCTTGAGGGGGCTTTCTTT. Translating it yields CASSIRSLEGAFF.

The rearrangement links TRBV6-6 to TRBJ1-3, with 7 bases identical to TRBD1. Trimming removed 6 bases from V and 7 bases from J; junction bases left unmatched: 12. The V gene's germline CDR1 is MNHNY and CDR2 SVGAGI (reference sequence). The length of the CDR3 is 15 residues. The CDR3 DNA reads TGTGCCAGCAGACCCTCCGGGACAGAAGGGAACACCATATATTTT. Protein sequence: CASRPSGTEGNTIYF.

The chain uses TRBV27 and TRBJ2-2; D call uncertain. This CDR3 region has 15 residues. The V and J ends lost 6 bases and 4 bases respectively, with 15 bases between them. The germline gives CDR1 MNHEY, CDR2 SMNVEV (reference sequence). The DNA for the CDR3 is TGTGCCAGCAGCCCCCAACCCCTTGGCACCGGGGAGCTGTTTTTT. The encoded protein is CASSPQPLGTGELFF.

This clone has just a few counts. The rearrangement joins TRBV7-2 to TRBJ2-5; 9 bases map to TRBD2. The CDR3 is 15 residues long. The germline CDR1 and CDR2 sequences are SGHTA and FQGNSA. Trimming took 7 bases from V and 1 from J; bases not matched to a gene: 7. The CDR3 region has the DNA TGTGCCAGCATCGACCGCGGGGGGGCCCAAGAGACCCAGTACTTC. It is translated as CASIDRGGAQETQYF. Combining the CDR3 with reference TRBV7-2 and TRBJ2-5 gives the whole variable domain GAGVSQSPSNKVTEKGKDVELRCDPISGHTALYWYRQSLGQGLEFLIYFQGNSAPDKSGLPSDRFSAERTGGSVSTLTIQRTQQEDSAVYLCASIDRGGAQETQYFGPGTRLLVL.

This clone has a single count. The chain employs TRBV9 and TRBJ2-3, with D perhaps TRBD1 (7 bases). V was cut by 0 bases and J by 4 bases, with 21 bases left in between. In germline, CDR1 is SGDLS, CDR2 YYNGEE. The CDR3 totals 18 residues. The CDR3 nucleotides read TGTGCCAGCAGCGTAGCTCAGGGTACCCAGGGGGGCGCAGATACGCAGTATTTT. Translated: CASSVAQGTQGGADTQYF.

V is TRBV13 and J is TRBJ2-1, with 10 bases lining up with TRBD1. V dropped 5 bases and J dropped 7; count of bases not matched to a gene: 8. CDR3 length: 15 amino acids. Germline CDR1 and CDR2: PRHDT and FYEKMQ (reference sequence). CDR3 sequence: CASSAGTGEVNEQFF. CDR3 nucleotides: TGTGCCAGCAGCGCCGGGACAGGGGAAGTTAATGAGCAGTTCTTC.

This sequence joins TRBV18 and TRBJ1-1; D is undetermined. The V gene's germline CDR1 is KGHSH and CDR2 LQKENI. Trimming removed 2 bases from V and 4 bases from J, with 5 bases in between. This CDR3 contains 12 residues. Written as DNA, the CDR3 is TGTGCCAGCTCACCATTGCCCACTGAAGCTTTCTTT. Residues: CASSPLPTEAFF.

The table lists this clone with a count of one. V and J are TRBV5-1 and TRBJ1-4, with 11 bases identical to TRBD1. The CDR3 has 17 residues. Looked up from germline, CDR1 is SGHRS and CDR2 is YFSETQ. The V and J ends lost 1 base and 3 bases, in that order; junction bases with no gene match: 5. DNA of the CDR3: TGCGCCAGCAGCTTGCCCGGACAGGGGGCGGCTAATGAAAAACTGTTTTTT. Its translation is CASSLPGQGAANEKLFF.

V usage is TRBV18 and J usage is TRBJ2-7, with 7 bases aligning to TRBD1. This CDR3 spans 12 amino acids. Per germline, CDR1 KGHSH and CDR2 LQKENI. Trimming cost V 6 bases and J 7 bases; bases outside gene matches: 6. Here the CDR3 reads CASSGDRQEQYF. In DNA form, the CDR3 reads TGTGCCAGCTCTGGGGACAGACAAGAGCAGTACTTC.

V usage is TRBV5-1 and J usage is TRBJ2-5, with 8 bases fitting TRBD2. Germline values: CDR1 SGHRS, CDR2 YFSETQ. This CDR3 comprises 15 residues. V shed 1 base, J shed 1 base, and the junction held 3 bases outside the gene matches. The CDR3 DNA reads TGCGCCAGCAGCTTGTCGGGGGGGACCCAAGAGACCCAGTACTTC. It is translated as CASSLSGGTQETQYF.

This chain connects TRBV11-3 to TRBJ2-7, with D possibly matching TRBD2 (5 bases). The CDR3 consists of 14 residues. CDR1 and CDR2 (germline): SGHNT, YENEEA. V shed 0 bases and J shed 3 bases, with 9 bases lying between them. CDR3 amino acids: CASSLDGESYEQYF. The DNA of the CDR3 is TGTGCCAGCAGCTTAGACGGGGAGAGCTACGAGCAGTACTTC. Variable domain in full (rest from reference TRBV11-3 and TRBJ2-7): EAGVVQSPRYKIIEKKQPVAFWCNPISGHNTLYWYLQNLGQGPELLIRYENEEAVDDSQLPKDRFSAERLKGVDSTLKIQPAELGDSAVYLCASSLDGESYEQYFGPGTRLTVT.

This clone was picked up one time. The chain is built from TRBV2 and TRBJ1-2, with D possibly matching TRBD1 (5 bases). The CDR3 covers 15 residues. V gave up 1 base and J gave up 6 bases, with 15 bases separating them. Germline V lookup: CDR1 SNHLY, CDR2 FYNNEI. CDR3 residues: CASSEEAGRGDGYTF. Written as DNA, the CDR3 is TGTGCCAGCAGTGAAGAGGCGGGACGGGGTGATGGCTACACCTTC. The variable domain in full, completed from reference TRBV2 and TRBJ1-2, reads EPEVTQTPSHQVTQMGQEVILRCVPISNHLYFYWYRQILGQKVEFLVSFYNNEISEKSEIFDDQFSVERPDGSNFTLKIRSTKLEDSAMYFCASSEEAGRGDGYTFGSGTRLTVV.

The V and J genes are TRBV29-1 and TRBJ1-1; unclear D gene. Trimming took off 3 bases at V and 0 bases at J, with 8 bases between the two ends. Per the germline V gene, CDR1 is SQVTM and CDR2 is ANQGSEA. This CDR3 comprises 13 residues. CDR3 nucleotides: TGCAGCGTTGAGAAAGGAATGAACACTGAAGCTTTCTTT. It codes for CSVEKGMNTEAFF.

V and J are TRBV7-9 and TRBJ2-6; D gene ambiguous. This CDR3 is built from 15 residues. CDR1 and CDR2 (germline): SEHNR, FQNEAQ (reference sequence). Trimming took 4 bases from V and 0 from J, leaving 7 bases between them. The CDR3 nucleotides are TGTGCCAGCAGCTCTTCAGACTCTGGGGCCAACGTCCTGACTTTC. This codes for CASSSSDSGANVLTF.

There are a few counts of this clone. The CDR3 DNA is TGTGCCAGCAGTCCGGCTTCGGGTCGGGGGAACACTGAAGCTTTCTTT. Amino acids: CASSPASGRGNTEAFF. The chain has TRBV2 and TRBJ1-1; no firm D call. The CDR3 has 16 amino acids. Trimming removed 5 bases from V and 1 base from J, with 17 bases in between. CDR1 and CDR2 from the germline V gene are SNHLY and FYNNEI.